This paragraph covers one TCR beta chain sequence. The data were taken from a study of OX40 agonist ivuxolimab in advanced cancers. CDR1 and CDR2 from the germline V gene are SGDLS and YYNGEE. J lost 0 bases, V lost 2 bases, and 9 bases had no gene match. This CDR3 has 18 amino acids. Clones were sequenced by immunoSEQ multiplex PCR, and TCRdb holds only the in-frame ones, with some missing. The sample contains approximately 79,000 clones, about 90% of which appear only once. The TCR sequence derives from an adult with an advanced solid tumor such as melanoma, head and neck, liver or kidney cancer. The chain couples TRBV9 to TRBJ1-3; 9 bases line up with TRBD1. Sequencing was performed on CD4+ or CD8+ T cells sorted from blood, taken in a trial of the OX40 agonist ivuxolimab. Written as DNA, the CDR3 is TGTGCCAGCAGCGTCCACTCCGGGACAGGGAGCTCTGGAAACACCATATATTTT. Translation gives CASSVHSGTGSSGNTIYF.